This passage covers 24 T cell receptor beta chains from one sample sequenced in a study of blood T cells in healthy people across ages. A sample-barcoded 5' primer and a J-beta primer mix were used in a second PCR of about 7 to 12 cycles. MiXCR was run by TCRdb on the 5' RACE reads, yielding one entry per CDR3 protein. The sample lists around 1,000,000 distinct CDR3 sequences, around two fifths occurring once. The sequencing input was blood. The source of these receptors is a man aged 18 to 29 in good health.

This sequence joins TRBV12-3 or TRBV12-4 and TRBJ2-7, with TRBD1 matching over 7 bases. There are 12 residues in the CDR3. J was trimmed by 9 bases and V by 4 bases; bases with no gene match: 6. The chain's CDR3 is CASSWTTGWQYF. The DNA for the CDR3 is TGTGCCAGCAGTTGGACGACAGGGTGGCAGTACTTC.

V usage is TRBV7-8 and J usage is TRBJ2-1; no firm D call. CDR1 and CDR2 (germline): SGHVS, FQNEAQ. The V and J ends lost 7 bases and 4 bases respectively, with 14 bases between them. The CDR3 contains 14 residues. CDR3 sequence (DNA): TGTGCCAGCACCAGGACCGCGACATACAATGAGCAGTTCTTC. Encoded protein: CASTRTATYNEQFF.

V usage is TRBV28 and J usage is TRBJ2-7, with D possibly matching TRBD2 (6 bases). The germline V and J ends were trimmed by 5 bases and 2 bases, with 13 bases remaining between them. Germline lookup yields CDR1 MDHEN and CDR2 SYDVKM. The CDR3 has 14 residues. The CDR3 DNA reads TGTGCCAGCAGTCCAACCGGGAGCGCCTACGAGCAGTACTTC. This gives the protein CASSPTGSAYEQYF.

The V call is TRBV6-2 or TRBV6-3, the J call TRBJ2-2; possibly TRBD1 for D (6 bases). CDR3 size: 15 residues. V shed 1 base and J shed 3 bases, with 9 bases lying between them. The germline V gene has CDR1 MNHEY and CDR2 SVGEGT. The chain's CDR3 is CASSYWGLDTGELFF. Written as DNA, the CDR3 is TGTGCCAGCAGTTACTGGGGGCTAGACACCGGGGAGCTGTTTTTT.

This chain links TRBV6-1 with TRBJ2-2, with D unclear. The length of the CDR3 is 15 residues. V was clipped by 7 bases and J by 2 bases, with 14 bases between them. CDR1 MNHNS and CDR2 SASEGT come from the germline V gene. The CDR3 spells CASILERLNTGELFF. The CDR3 DNA is TGTGCCAGCATATTGGAAAGATTAAACACCGGGGAGCTGTTTTTT.

In this sample, this clonotype turned up a few times. This chain joins TRBV6-2 or TRBV6-3 and TRBJ1-1; D call uncertain. Trimming pared 2 bases from V and 1 base from J, leaving 14 bases between. The CDR3 runs 16 residues. The germline CDR1 and CDR2 sequences are MNHEY and SVGEGT. The CDR3 coding sequence is TGTGCCAGCAGTTACCTCGCCGACGGCGGGAACACTGAAGCTTTCTTT. Translating it yields CASSYLADGGNTEAFF.

The chain links TRBV12-3 or TRBV12-4 to TRBJ1-1, with D maybe TRBD1 (6 bases). V was pared by 3 bases and J by 4 bases, with 12 bases between. There are 14 residues in the CDR3. The CDR3 DNA sequence: TGTGCCAGCAGTTTGGGGGGCGCGCCCACTGAAGCTTTCTTT. It is translated as CASSLGGAPTEAFF.

The chain is built from TRBV4-3 and TRBJ1-1; D remains unclear. Trimming removed 6 bases from V and 2 bases from J, with 13 bases in between. From germline, CDR1 is LGHNA and CDR2 YSLEER. The CDR3 is 14 amino acids. The CDR3 sequence is CASRGVVSNTEAFF. In nucleotides, the CDR3 is TGCGCCAGCAGGGGAGTGGTTTCAAACACTGAAGCTTTCTTT.

This clonotype turned up a few times. The chain is built from TRBV14 and TRBJ1-5; no definite D call. The germline V gene has CDR1 SGHDN and CDR2 FVKESK. Trimming took off 4 bases at V and 2 bases at J, with 6 bases between the two ends. There are 13 residues in the CDR3. The CDR3 nucleotides are TGTGCCAGCAGCCTCCAACGCAATCAGCCCCAGCATTTT. It yields the protein CASSLQRNQPQHF. The entire variable domain, with the rest obtained from reference TRBV14 and TRBJ1-5, is as follows: EAGVTQFPSHSVIEKGQTVTLRCDPISGHDNLYWYRRVMGKEIKFLLHFVKESKQDESGMPNNRFLAERTGGTYSTLKVQPAELEDSGVYFCASSLQRNQPQHFGDGTRLSIL.

The chain joins TRBV27 to TRBJ2-1; the D gene is possibly TRBD2 (7 bases). CDR3 size: 16 residues. Germline V lookup: CDR1 MNHEY, CDR2 SMNVEV (reference sequence). V gave up 1 base and J gave up 4 bases, with 14 bases separating them. The CDR3 nucleotides read TGTGCCAGCAGTTTATTGGGGGGGCCCCCGTACAATGAGCAGTTCTTC. Residues: CASSLLGGPPYNEQFF.

The gene calls are TRBV12-3 or TRBV12-4 and TRBJ2-5; TRBD1 is a possible D gene (6 bases). Trimming pared 5 bases from V and 4 bases from J, leaving 20 bases between. The CDR3 covers 16 residues. The CDR3 bases are TGTGCCAGCAGTCCCAGGACAGATGTGTGGCCAGAGACCCAGTACTTC. Its protein is CASSPRTDVWPETQYF.

This clonotype was observed a few times. This rearrangement joins TRBV2 to TRBJ1-2; D remains unclear. This CDR3 contains 14 residues. Trimming took off 0 bases at V and 4 bases at J, with 9 bases between the two ends. CDR1 is SNHLY, CDR2 FYNNEI, per germline. This CDR3 reads CASSEAGYAYGYTF. CDR3 coding DNA: TGTGCCAGCAGTGAAGCCGGATACGCCTATGGCTACACCTTC.

With respect to this clonotype: A much more abundant neighbour one base away suggests this may be a read error. The J gene is TRBJ1-2, the V gene TRBV12-3 or TRBV12-4, with a weak D call TRBD1 (5 bases). The length of the CDR3 is 16 residues. V was pared by 3 bases and J by 4 bases, with 18 bases between. The CDR3 DNA follows: TGTGCCAGCAGTTTTTCGGGGGGACGCGTAGGCTATGGCTACACCTTC. Its translation is CASSFSGGRVGYGYTF.

For the CDR3, the DNA is TGCGCCAGCACCCCATCGGGGGGTGACACTGAAGCTTTCTTT. Its protein is CASTPSGGDTEAFF. V is TRBV5-1 and J is TRBJ1-1; perhaps TRBD1 as D (5 bases). V was shortened by 6 bases and J by 3 bases, with 15 bases between the two germline ends. The CDR3 has 14 amino acids. Per germline, CDR1 SGHRS and CDR2 YFSETQ.

This clonotype was recorded a few times. The chain combines TRBV10-3 with TRBJ1-2; D perhaps matches TRBD1 (5 bases). Trimming shortened V by 7 bases and J by 7 bases, and 16 bases separated the two germline ends. Germline V CDR1 and CDR2: ENHRY, SYGVKD. The CDR3 runs 13 residues. The CDR3 region is CAINPGNVGGYTF. CDR3 in DNA: TGTGCCATCAATCCAGGGAATGTCGGTGGCTACACCTTC.

This rearrangement joins TRBV2 to TRBJ1-5; D might be TRBD1 (5 bases). Germline loops: CDR1 SNHLY, CDR2 FYNNEI. This CDR3 comprises 14 residues. The V end lost 5 bases, the J end lost 3 bases, and 11 bases lay between the germline ends. The CDR3 DNA reads as TGTGCCAGCAGTTCCGGGACCCACAATCAGCCCCAGCATTTT. It codes for CASSSGTHNQPQHF.

On this clonotype itself: The germline gene is not matched at one end of the junction; a read error may be the cause. The chain is built from TRBV9 and TRBJ2-1; D is undetermined. This CDR3 is built from 16 residues. Germline V gives CDR1 SGDLS, CDR2 YYNGEE. The chain's CDR3 is CASSVDPDPSYKEQFF. The CDR3 bases are TGTGCCAGCAGCGTAGACCCGGATCCCTCCTACAAGGAGCAGTTCTTC.

The J gene is TRBJ2-3, the V gene TRBV20-1; D ambiguous. CDR3 length: 13 residues. Looked up from germline, CDR1 is DFQATT and CDR2 is SNEGSKA (reference sequence). V lost 0 bases and J 12 bases, leaving 16 bases between the germline ends. The CDR3 loop reads CSAREGSELIQYF. CDR3 DNA: TGCAGTGCTAGAGAGGGGTCAGAACTGATCCAGTATTTT.

This clonotype was seen only a few times. The rearrangement joins TRBV6-2 or TRBV6-3 to TRBJ1-1; no clear D. Trimming stripped 6 bases from V and 0 bases from J, with 8 bases between. Germline assignment: CDR1 MNHEY and CDR2 SVGEGT. This CDR3 spans 13 amino acids. CDR3 loop: CASRVVLNTEAFF. The CDR3 nucleotides read TGTGCCAGCAGAGTCGTCTTGAACACTGAAGCTTTCTTT.

The rearrangement uses TRBV5-4 and TRBJ2-7; the D gene is possibly TRBD2 (5 bases). Trimming took off 0 bases at V and 0 bases at J, with 10 bases between the two ends. CDR3 length equals 15 residues. The germline gives CDR1 SGHNT, CDR2 YYREEE (reference sequence). The CDR3 here is CASSLAGEGSYEQYF. CDR3 nucleotides: TGTGCCAGCAGCTTGGCCGGTGAGGGCTCCTACGAGCAGTACTTC.

This clonotype was found a few times. The chain employs TRBV9 and TRBJ2-3; D uncertain. Germline CDR1 is SGDLS and CDR2 is YYNGEE. The CDR3 sequence is 17 residues long. V was pared by 4 bases and J by 1 base, with 19 bases between. The CDR3 coding sequence is TGTGCCAGCAGCATCAGCCGACTGGGGTTAGGCACAGATACGCAGTATTTT. The encoded protein is CASSISRLGLGTDTQYF.

The sample holds a few counts of this clonotype. The chain is built from TRBV7-2 and TRBJ1-4, with a tentative D call TRBD1 (6 bases). The CDR3 covers 16 residues. The V gene's germline CDR1 is SGHTA and CDR2 FQGNSA. The V gene lost 4 bases and the J gene lost 8 bases, with 20 bases spanning the gap. The CDR3 is CASSSRRGGIIEKLFF. In nucleotides, the CDR3 is TGTGCCAGCAGCTCACGAAGGGGGGGAATCATCGAAAAACTGTTTTTT.

This clonotype was seen a few times. The chain recombines TRBV6-6 with TRBJ1-2; possible D gene TRBD1, 6 bases. V shed 5 bases and J shed 0 bases, with 13 bases lying between them. Per germline, CDR1 MNHNY and CDR2 SVGAGI (reference sequence). The CDR3 is 15 residues long. The DNA for the CDR3 is TGTGCCAGCAGTCCCACAGGGCCAGCTAACTATGGCTACACCTTC. This gives the protein CASSPTGPANYGYTF.

The rearrangement links TRBV12-3 or TRBV12-4 to TRBJ2-7, with 8 nucleotides matching TRBD1. CDR3 length equals 16 residues. Trimming at V came to 6 bases and at J to 6 bases, leaving 16 bases not matched to a gene. For the CDR3, the DNA is TGTGCCAGCAGGCACACGCGACAGGGGATTATGGGCGAGCAGTACTTC. As protein: CASRHTRQGIMGEQYF.